The 30 T cell receptor beta chains reported below all come from one sample, sequenced in a study of early T cells in non-severe SARS-CoV-2 infection. TCRdb re-called the 5' RACE reads through MiXCR, storing one row per CDR3 protein. Of around 29,000 distinct CDR3 sequences in the sample, about 5.7% were seen once. The material sequenced was whole blood. The receptor source for this set is an adult who was a healthcare worker with PCR-confirmed SARS-CoV-2 infection or an uninfected control (not recorded which).

This clonotype has just a few counts. V gene TRBV7-2 combines with J gene TRBJ2-2; D unclear. Trimming shortened V by 1 base and J by 0 bases, and 9 bases separated the two germline ends. This CDR3 is 16 amino acids long. In germline, CDR1 is SGHTA, CDR2 FQGNSA. CDR3 in amino acids: CASSLDGGSNTGELFF. The CDR3 nucleotides are TGTGCCAGCAGCTTAGACGGTGGCTCGAACACCGGGGAGCTGTTTTTT.

This clonotype was counted many times. The CDR3 region is CASSYSAGTSPLHF. CDR3 coding DNA: TGTGCCAGCAGTTACTCCGCAGGGACTTCACCCCTCCACTTT. J is TRBJ1-6 and V is TRBV6-5, with D possibly matching TRBD1 (5 bases). V lost 0 bases to trimming and J lost 9 bases, with 9 bases between them. Per germline, CDR1 MNHEY and CDR2 SVGAGI. This CDR3 is built from 14 residues.

The V and J genes are TRBV19 and TRBJ2-1, with 7 bases lining up with TRBD1. V gave up 2 bases and J gave up 8 bases; unmatched junction bases: 9. Germline-derived CDR1 and CDR2 are LNHDA and SQIVND (reference sequence). This CDR3 is 15 amino acids long. This chain's CDR3 is CASSIRGGAPDEQFF. The CDR3 bases are TGTGCCAGTAGTATAAGAGGGGGCGCACCGGATGAGCAGTTCTTC.

This clonotype was seen ten or more times. The chain couples TRBV5-6 to TRBJ1-5; 7 positions match TRBD1. The germline V gene has CDR1 SGHDT and CDR2 YYEEEE. This CDR3 has 17 amino acids. Losses at the gene ends were 2 bases for V and 6 bases for J; bases not matched to a gene: 14. CDR3 residues: CASSFFVAQGSSQPQHF. The CDR3 DNA follows: TGTGCCAGCAGCTTCTTCGTCGCACAGGGGAGTAGTCAGCCCCAGCATTTT.

The chain joins TRBV7-9 to TRBJ2-5; D not certain. Per germline, CDR1 SEHNR and CDR2 FQNEAQ (reference sequence). V was cut by 6 bases and J by 5 bases, with 10 bases left in between. This CDR3 is built from 12 residues. CDR3 amino acids: CASSLSVETQYF. The DNA for the CDR3 is TGTGCCAGCAGTCTGTCAGTGGAGACCCAGTACTTC.

This clonotype was recorded a few times. The rearrangement links TRBV7-8 to TRBJ1-1, with D hard to call. Germline CDR1 is SGHVS and CDR2 is FQNEAQ. The CDR3 totals 15 residues. V lost 4 bases and J 0 bases, leaving 12 bases between the germline ends. CDR3 protein: CASSSLRAMNTEAFF. The CDR3 nucleotides read TGTGCCAGCAGCTCTCTTAGGGCCATGAACACTGAAGCTTTCTTT.

This clonotype was counted many times. The J gene is TRBJ2-3, the V gene TRBV30; TRBD1 matches at 9 bases. The V and J ends lost 6 bases and 0 bases, in that order; junction bases with no gene match: 4. Germline CDR1 GTSNPN, CDR2 SVGIG (reference sequence). The CDR3 has 14 residues. The DNA of the CDR3 is TGTGCCTGCGAGACAGGGGGTAGCACAGATACGCAGTATTTT. The encoded protein is CACETGGSTDTQYF. The full variable domain, with the rest looked up from reference TRBV30 and TRBJ2-3, is SQTIHQWPATLVQPVGSPLSLECTVEGTSNPNLYWYRQAAGRGLQLLFYSVGIGQISSEVPQNLSASRPQDRQFILSSKKLLLSDSGFYLCACETGGSTDTQYFGPGTRLTVL.

This clonotype was found a few times. The J gene is TRBJ2-7, the V gene TRBV12-3 or TRBV12-4, with a tentative D call TRBD1 (5 bases). The germline V and J ends were trimmed by 4 bases and 5 bases, with 15 bases remaining between them. The CDR3 runs 14 residues. CDR3 coding DNA: TGTGCCAGCAGTTCCTACGAAGGGGAAGACGAGCAGTACTTC. As protein: CASSSYEGEDEQYF.

Ten or more counts support this clonotype. The chain couples TRBV6-2 or TRBV6-3 to TRBJ1-5; D might be TRBD1 (6 bases). Trimming took 2 bases from V and 7 from J, leaving 12 bases between them. The length of the CDR3 is 14 residues. CDR1 is MNHEY, CDR2 SVGEGT, per germline. The CDR3: CASSYGTRGQPQHF. The CDR3 DNA sequence: TGTGCCAGCAGTTACGGGACCAGGGGCCAGCCCCAGCATTTT.

This clonotype came up many times. CDR3 in amino acids: CAISERGPNGGTEAFF. The CDR3, as DNA: TGTGCCATCAGTGAGAGGGGACCCAATGGGGGCACTGAAGCTTTCTTT. The chain links TRBV10-3 to TRBJ1-1, with D possibly matching TRBD1 (5 bases). The CDR3 length is 16 residues. CDR1 ENHRY and CDR2 SYGVKD come from the germline V gene. V lost 2 bases and J lost 4, with 17 bases in between.

This clonotype was observed a handful of times. This chain links TRBV5-1 with TRBJ2-7, with TRBD2 matching 13 bases. The trim removed 5 bases at V and 2 bases at J, leaving 7 bases unmatched. The germline V gene has CDR1 SGHRS and CDR2 YFSETQ. CDR3 size: 16 residues. The CDR3 region has the DNA TGCGCCAGCAGACCTATTACTAGCGGGGGGGCCTACGAGCAGTACTTC. Amino acid sequence: CASRPITSGGAYEQYF.

This clonotype was detected a few times. J is TRBJ1-4 and V is TRBV19; D might be TRBD1 (6 bases). The CDR3 is 16 amino acids. The V and J ends lost 7 bases and 5 bases respectively, with 20 bases between them. Germline values: CDR1 LNHDA, CDR2 SQIVND (reference sequence). The CDR3 coding sequence is TGTGCCAGTACGAGGACAGTGGGCCTACGAAATGAAAAACTGTTTTTT. Residues: CASTRTVGLRNEKLFF.

In this sample, this clonotype turned up a few times. CDR3 sequence (DNA): TGTGCCAGCAGCCCCCGGGGACAGGGGGCCGATCAGCCCCAGCATTTT. This codes for CASSPRGQGADQPQHF. This chain uses TRBV7-2 with TRBJ1-5; TRBD1 matches 12 bases. Germline CDR1 SGHTA, CDR2 FQGNSA. With 5 bases clipped from V and 5 bases from J, the junction kept 7 bases outside the gene matches. This CDR3 has 16 residues.

Ten or more counts support this clonotype. J is TRBJ2-7 and V is TRBV29-1, with 9 positions matching TRBD1. Germline V gene data show CDR1 as SQVTM and CDR2 as ANQGSEA. The CDR3 runs to 12 residues. The ends lost 3 bases at V and 5 bases at J; junction bases unmatched: 2. CDR3 nucleotide sequence: TGCAGCGTTGATGACAGGGGGGACGAGCAGTACTTC. Encoded protein: CSVDDRGDEQYF.

This clonotype has ten or more counts. This may be a read error: a much more frequent sequence differs by one nucleotide. This chain connects TRBV7-2 to TRBJ1-5; the D gene is possibly TRBD1 (5 bases). V gave up 0 bases and J gave up 7 bases, with 7 bases separating them. The CDR3 totals 13 residues. Germline CDR1 is SGHTA and CDR2 is FQGNSA. The CDR3 protein is CASSLAGGQPQHF. The CDR3 DNA is TGTGCCAGCAGCTTAGCGGGGGGGCAGCCCCAGCATTTT.

This clonotype was counted at least ten times. V is TRBV20-1 and J is TRBJ2-6; TRBD1 matches at 7 bases. Germline lookup yields CDR1 DFQATT and CDR2 SNEGSKA (reference sequence). Trimming at V came to 5 bases and at J to 0 bases, leaving 10 bases not matched to a gene. CDR3 length equals 17 residues. CDR3 coding DNA: TGCAGTGCTCCTGGTTTTAGGGACAGCTCTGGGGCCAACGTCCTGACTTTC. This translates into CSAPGFRDSSGANVLTF.

Ten or more counts support this clonotype. The germline gene is not matched at one end of the junction; a read error may be the cause. J is TRBJ1-5 and V is TRBV7-7, with no clear D. CDR3 size: 14 residues. Germline loops: CDR1 SSHAT, CDR2 FNYEAQ (reference sequence). The CDR3 DNA reads as TGTGCTAGCAGCTTACGTCGGGGCAATCAGCCCCAGCATTTT. Its translation is CASSLRRGNQPQHF.

This clonotype showed up many times. This chain joins TRBV7-2 and TRBJ2-1; D tentatively reads TRBD1 or TRBD2 (5 bases each). The germline V gene encodes CDR1 SGHTA and CDR2 FQGNSA. V lost 1 base and J lost 4, with 14 bases in between. This CDR3 region has 16 residues. The CDR3 is CASSLGLRGRYNEQFF. CDR3 bases: TGTGCCAGCAGCTTAGGGTTGAGGGGCCGGTACAATGAGCAGTTCTTC.

This clonotype has ten or more counts. The chain combines TRBV7-2 with TRBJ2-2, with a possible D match to TRBD1 (5 bases). The germline V gene has CDR1 SGHTA and CDR2 FQGNSA. The V end lost 4 bases, the J end lost 4 bases, and 10 bases lay between the germline ends. This CDR3 is 14 amino acids long. The CDR3 protein is CASSYQGFTGELFF. The CDR3, as DNA: TGTGCCAGCAGCTACCAGGGCTTCACCGGGGAGCTGTTTTTT.

In its sample, this clonotype was seen many times. This chain joins TRBV5-1 and TRBJ1-2; D is perhaps TRBD1 (5 bases). The germline gives CDR1 SGHRS, CDR2 YFSETQ. V shed 0 bases and J shed 6 bases, with 15 bases lying between them. This CDR3 comprises 15 residues. For the CDR3, the DNA is TGCGCCAGCAGCTTGGAAGGCGGGACGGGGAATGGCTACACCTTC. It is translated as CASSLEGGTGNGYTF.

By frequency in the sample, this clonotype is medium-sized. An end of the junction differs from the germline gene, which may be a read error. The J gene is TRBJ2-5, the V gene TRBV12-3 or TRBV12-4; the D gene could be TRBD1 or TRBD2 (5 bases each). The length of the CDR3 is 10 residues. As DNA, the CDR3 is TGTGCCAGCAGCTTCCGGGACCCACACTTC. Translating it yields CASSFRDPHF.

This clonotype has ten or more counts. The rearrangement joins TRBV28 to TRBJ1-5; D is unclear. The germline V gene encodes CDR1 MDHEN and CDR2 SYDVKM. Trimming left V 6 bases short and J 3 bases short, with 15 bases between. The CDR3 totals 15 residues. Written as DNA, the CDR3 is TGTGCCAGCAGCCCCGCGGGAGTAGTCAATCAGCCCCAGCATTTT. Its translation: CASSPAGVVNQPQHF.

This clonotype showed up many times. This chain joins TRBV11-2 and TRBJ2-3; D uncertain. This CDR3 is 15 amino acids long. Trimming pared 3 bases from V and 1 base from J, leaving 11 bases between. Germline CDR1 and CDR2: SGHAT and FQNNGV. In DNA form, the CDR3 reads TGTGCCAGCAGCTTGTTAGTACGGGGCACAGATACGCAGTATTTT. Translated, it gives CASSLLVRGTDTQYF.

This clonotype was seen repeatedly, ten times or more. The J gene is TRBJ1-5, the V gene TRBV24-1, with 7 bases matching TRBD1. The CDR3 has 13 amino acids. The V gene end was trimmed by 9 bases and the J gene end by 3 bases; junction bases not matched to a gene: 4. The germline V gene has CDR1 KGHDR and CDR2 SFDVKD. In DNA form, the CDR3 reads TGTGCCACCTCCGACAGGGTCAATCAGCCCCAGCATTTT. This encodes CATSDRVNQPQHF.

Remarks on this clonotype: A much more abundant neighbour one base away suggests this may be a read error. The chain carries TRBV6-2 or TRBV6-3 and TRBJ1-6; D not certain. The V gene lost 6 bases and the J gene lost 6 bases, with 18 bases spanning the gap. The CDR3 runs to 16 residues. Germline CDR1 is MNHEY and CDR2 is SVGEGT. The CDR3 DNA follows: TGTGCCAGCAGGGACGGACGGAACTACTTTAATTCACCCCTCCACTTT. Protein sequence: CASRDGRNYFNSPLHF.

This clonotype was seen many times. The chain recombines TRBV12-3 or TRBV12-4 with TRBJ2-7, with D tentatively TRBD1 or TRBD2 (5 bases each). V lost 3 bases and J lost 6, with 6 bases in between. The CDR3 totals 11 residues. DNA of the CDR3: TGTGCCAGCAGTTTTGGGGGCGAGCAGTACTTC. Its translation: CASSFGGEQYF.

Ten or more counts support this clonotype. The V and J genes are TRBV6-2 or TRBV6-3 and TRBJ1-2; TRBD1 aligns across 8 bases. The germline V gene encodes CDR1 MNHEY and CDR2 SVGEGT. V trimming: 8 bases; J trimming: 2 bases; junction bases outside the gene matches: 4. CDR3 length: 13 amino acids. In DNA form, the CDR3 reads TGTGCCAGCGGACAGGGAACGAACTATGGCTACACCTTC. This gives the protein CASGQGTNYGYTF.

Many counts were recorded for this clonotype. J is TRBJ2-5 and V is TRBV5-1; 7 bases fit TRBD1. The V segment lost 2 bases and the J segment 3 bases; nucleotides outside the gene matches: 7. In germline, CDR1 is SGHRS, CDR2 YFSETQ. This CDR3 has 15 residues. The CDR3 nucleotides are TGCGCCAGCAGCTTTCAATCCGGGACAGAAGAGACCCAGTACTTC. It translates to CASSFQSGTEETQYF.

This clonotype was seen repeatedly, ten times or more. The CDR3 here is CASVLRGSITTEAFF. The CDR3 DNA reads as TGTGCCAGTGTTCTTAGGGGTTCGATAACGACTGAAGCTTTCTTT. The genes are TRBV7-9 and TRBJ1-1, with a possible D match to TRBD1 (5 bases). In germline, CDR1 is SEHNR, CDR2 FQNEAQ (reference sequence). The CDR3 contains 15 residues. V was trimmed by 9 bases and J by 5 bases, leaving 22 bases between them.

The gene calls are TRBV29-1 and TRBJ2-1; possibly TRBD2 for D (6 bases). Germline loops: CDR1 SQVTM, CDR2 ANQGSEA. Trimming took 0 bases from V and 8 from J, leaving 23 bases between them. The CDR3 has 17 amino acids. For the CDR3, the DNA is TGCAGCGTTGAAGATCAAGCGGGCAGGGCGAGAGGGGATGAGCAGTTCTTC. Translated: CSVEDQAGRARGDEQFF.